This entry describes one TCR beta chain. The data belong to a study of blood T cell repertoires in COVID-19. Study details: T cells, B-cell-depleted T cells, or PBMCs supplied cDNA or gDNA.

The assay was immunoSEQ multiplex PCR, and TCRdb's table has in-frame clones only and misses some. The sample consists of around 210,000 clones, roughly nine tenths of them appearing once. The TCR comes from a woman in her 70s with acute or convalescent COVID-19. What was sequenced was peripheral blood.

Here the CDR3 reads CASSQALGAGATYNEQFF. The CDR3 DNA is TGTGCCAGCAGCCAGGCCTTAGGGGCGGGAGCTACCTACAATGAGCAGTTCTTC. The V and J genes are TRBV5-6 and TRBJ2-1, with 7 bases lining up with TRBD2. V lost 4 bases, J lost 2 bases, and 15 bases stayed unmatched. The CDR3 consists of 18 residues. In germline, CDR1 is SGHDT, CDR2 YYEEEE. The full variable domain, rest sourced from reference TRBV5-6 and TRBJ2-1, is DAGVTQSPTHLIKTRGQQVTLRCSPKSGHDTVSWYQQALGQGPQFIFQYYEEEERQRGNFPDRFSGHQFPNYSSELNVNALLLGDSALYLCASSQALGAGATYNEQFFGPGTRLTVL.